This T cell receptor (beta chain) was identified during a study of response to subunit inactivated influenza vaccine. The study's findings and limits: T cells newly recruited by each seasonal influenza vaccination are few, the authors suggested.

A single record per CDR3 protein comes from TCRdb applying MiXCR to the RT-PCR reads. The sample lists a few hundred thousand distinct CDR3 sequences; 21% were seen once. As to this clonotype: No antigen is known for it.

Sequencing used PBMCs from blood, obtained approximately 20 months after vaccination. This receptor was identified in a man aged 50-75 years who received an inactivated influenza vaccine.

CDR3 residues: CASSPYSKSSYEQYF. In DNA, the CDR3 is TGTGCCAGCAGCCCGTACAGCAAAAGCTCCTACGAGCAGTACTTC. This chain uses TRBV7-9 with TRBJ2-7; D uncertain. Trimming cost V 5 bases and J 0 bases, with 14 bases left between them. The CDR3 is made up of 15 amino acids. The germline gives CDR1 SEHNR, CDR2 FQNEAQ (reference sequence).